This T cell receptor (beta chain) comes out of a study of T cell repertoires in cytomegalovirus infection (dated by TCRdb to 2018 to 2020). Concerning the study at large: Donor HLA type was relevant to the analysis, because carriage of CMV infection together with the matching HLA type was indicated by public TCR beta signatures. On the study overall, not on this receptor specifically: Carriers of CMV infection plus the relevant HLA type were discriminated by the cumulative frequency of public TCR beta family members in the study cohort and in an independent roughly 320-donor cohort. The ex vivo response was dominated by HLA-C-restricted CMV-specific TCR beta clonotypes, and the single most frequent clonotype in two of eight donors was supplied by these HLA-C-restricted clonotypes.

For sequencing, an Illumina HiSeq 1500 was employed. TCRdb reran the public reads through fastp at Q25 and MiXCR, keeping productive beta chains. When rows share a CDR3 protein, they turn into one entry using the most common DNA and genes. A total of 600,000 to 800,000 distinct CDR3 sequences appear in this sample, approximately 24% of them only once. The biggest ten clones account for 8% of the sample. This clonotype has at least ten counts. The clone's antigen remains unknown. Base qualities are not provided; no much larger clone lies one nucleotide away. Based on the germline V gene (reference sequence), the CDR1 and CDR2 sequences are SEHNR and FQNEAQ. The CDR3 measures 15 amino acids from cysteine to phenylalanine. The CDR3 DNA has 45 bases and is translated from base 1. V is cut back by 1 base and J by 4 bases, with 4 bases in the junction unmatched.

This sequence was found in a human donor in good health (CMV status not recorded). Some clones in this sample may be carry-over from other donors' samples. The specimen sequenced was CD8+ T cells from PBMCs. The rearrangement joined TRBV7-9 to TRBJ2-1; a stretch of 7 junction bases matches TRBD1. This receptor has the CDR3 CASSLDGTEYNEQFF. The DNA is TGTGCCAGCAGCTTAGATGGGACAGAGTACAATGAGCAGTTCTTC.